The T cell receptor (beta chain) described here comes from a study of regulatory T cells in long-lasting Graves disease. A remark on this clonotype: Its antigen is unknown.

The time point denotes: newly diagnosed GD, antithyroid drugs for less than 3 months. Preparation of the TCR library used RNA extracted from PBMCs. Germline assignment: CDR1 DFQATT and CDR2 SNEGSKA (reference sequence). The CDR3 is 14 residues long. The V end lost 1 base, the J end lost 0 bases, and 7 bases lay between the germline ends. Study observations and caveats: Between persistent patients, roughly 2,600 public clonotypes were shared, exceeding the roughly 1,000 shared between new patients.

HTBI primers from iRepertoire and Arm-PCR of CDR3 regions yielded the TCR beta libraries. TCRdb redid the calling of the multiplex PCR reads with MiXCR, one entry per CDR3 protein. The sample has roughly 380,000 distinct CDR3 sequences, roughly 15% seen once. Sequencing was performed on peripheral blood mononuclear cells (PBMCs), taken at new diagnosis, from a patient treated with antithyroid drugs. The V and J genes are TRBV20-1 and TRBJ1-5, with D uncertain. The sequence was obtained from a female donor with Graves disease. CDR3 bases: TGCAGTGCTAGAGTCCGATATAGCAATCAGCCCCAGCATTTT. Its translation: CSARVRYSNQPQHF.